The clone carrying this TCR beta chain appeared many times. As yet, its antigen is unknown. CDR1 SEHNR and CDR2 FQNEAQ come from the germline V gene (reference sequence). The CDR3 has 17 residues. V gave up 2 bases and J gave up 0 bases; unmatched junction bases: 5. TCRbeta library preparation incorporated unique molecular identifiers. MiXCR, run by TCRdb on the PCR reads, gives a single entry per CDR3 protein. The table shows around 270,000 distinct CDR3 sequences, with about 9.4% occurring only once. These data originate in a study of T-cell reconstitution after alpha-beta-depleted transplantation in children. Study-wide results and caveats: There were some patients whose high TCRbeta diversity at day 60 came from surviving recipient T cells and thymic progenitors. Fresh T-cell production supplied most of the T-cell counts and diversity seen one year after transplant. In patients about two months after transplant, alpha-beta T cells reportedly arose from several hundred expanded graft clones.

The TCR comes from a boy younger than two with acute myeloid leukemia, due to receive a stem cell transplant. The source was PBMCs, collected before TCRalphabeta/CD19-depleted stem cell transplant. V is TRBV7-9 and J is TRBJ1-3, with 9 positions matching TRBD1. The CDR3 sequence is CASSLNSGQGSGNTIYF. For the CDR3, the DNA is TGTGCCAGCAGCTTAAACTCGGGACAGGGCTCTGGAAACACCATATATTTT.